This is a list of T cell receptor beta chains from one sample in a study of blood T cell repertoires in COVID-19. Sequencing was performed with immunoSEQ multiplex PCR; in TCRdb, only in-frame clones are kept and a portion is missing. The table has fewer than 200,000 clones, 60% to 85% seen once; the top ten hold 7% to 9%. The sample comprised peripheral blood. Receptors originate from a man aged 55 to 69 with acute or convalescent COVID-19. CDR3s leave out the opening cysteine and the closing phenylalanine or tryptophan. The order of the fields is J gene, V gene, CDR3 protein.

J: TRBJ1-6; V: TRBV30; CDR3: AWTDRAYNSPLH
J: TRBJ2-5; V: TRBV2; CDR3: ASGIGLAEQETQY
J: TRBJ2-7; V: TRBV5-6; CDR3: ASSSPGTGSVNEQY
J: TRBJ1-5; V: TRBV2; CDR3: ASSESGPAGSSNQPQH
J: TRBJ1-5; V: TRBV12-3/TRBV12-4; CDR3: ASSLLSGDRAF
J: TRBJ2-7; V: TRBV2; CDR3: ASTLRDSFSYEQY
J: TRBJ2-2; V: TRBV24-1; CDR3: ATRPGQGALGELF
J: TRBJ1-1; V: TRBV20-1; CDR3: TLGQNTEAF
J: TRBJ1-1; V: TRBV2; CDR3: ASSHTRGQVNTEAF
J: TRBJ2-1; V: TRBV5-1; CDR3: ASSSPSRGYNEQF
J: TRBJ2-1; V: TRBV7-2; CDR3: ASSLAHRGGAQF